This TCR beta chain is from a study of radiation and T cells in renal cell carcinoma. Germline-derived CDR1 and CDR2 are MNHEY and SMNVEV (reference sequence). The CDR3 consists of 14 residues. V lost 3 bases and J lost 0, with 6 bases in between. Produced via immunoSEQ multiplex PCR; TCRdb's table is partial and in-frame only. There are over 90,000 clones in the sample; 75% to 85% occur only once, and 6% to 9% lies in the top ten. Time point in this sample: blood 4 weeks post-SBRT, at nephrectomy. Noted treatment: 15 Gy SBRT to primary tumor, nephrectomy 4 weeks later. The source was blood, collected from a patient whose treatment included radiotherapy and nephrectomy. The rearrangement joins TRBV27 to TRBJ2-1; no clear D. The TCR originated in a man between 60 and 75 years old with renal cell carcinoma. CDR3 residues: CASSLYNSYNEQFF. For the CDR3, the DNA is TGTGCCAGCAGTTTGTATAACTCCTACAATGAGCAGTTCTTC.